This T cell receptor (beta chain) comes out of a study of post-analysis software for immune sequencing data. Study results and limitations: Normalized Chao1 diversity was significantly reduced in patients versus controls.

This clonotype was detected once. The antigen is not known. TCR beta libraries were prepared from cDNA with unique molecular identifiers. It was from about 0.98 to 11 million T cells that some 460,000 cDNA molecules came. TCRdb itself ran the PCR reads through MiXCR, one entry per CDR3 protein. The sample lists about 770,000 distinct CDR3 sequences, roughly 50% occurring once. The sample was blood. This receptor was taken from a girl aged 10 to 17 with multiple sclerosis.

CDR3 amino acids: CASSFGQWTSGRGEQFF. CDR3 nucleotide sequence: TGCGCCAGCAGCTTTGGCCAGTGGACTAGCGGGAGAGGTGAGCAGTTCTTC. This chain links TRBV5-1 with TRBJ2-1, with TRBD2 matching over 13 bases. The CDR3 has 17 residues. Germline V gene sequence: CDR1 SGHRS, CDR2 YFSETQ. J gave up 9 bases and V 2 bases, and 11 bases lay outside the gene matches.